Listed below are T cell receptor beta chains from one sample, sequenced in a study of cytomegalovirus exposure and HLA in healthy donors. Profiled with immunoSEQ multiplex PCR; TCRdb holds only in-frame clones, not every one. The data show under 250,000 clones, with 70% to 90% seen just once and 8% held by the top ten. The sample consisted of PBMCs. The receptors were gathered from a woman aged 60-75 years in good health and CMV-seropositive. The conserved cysteine and the conserved F or W are not part of the CDR3 here. A D gene is named only where the DNA matches it firmly. Only some rows state a clone size, as once, few, many or a class for expanded clones.

D gene: TRBD2; V gene: TRBV2; clone size: -; CDR3 protein: ASRRPLAGQREETQY
D gene: TRBD1; V gene: TRBV6-5; clone size: -; CDR3 protein: ASSYMGTGTYEQY
D gene: TRBD1; V gene: TRBV18; clone size: -; CDR3 protein: ASSPSDRVRANQPQH
D gene: -; V gene: TRBV18; clone size: -; CDR3 protein: ASTAERVTGELF
D gene: TRBD1; V gene: TRBV29-1; clone size: -; CDR3 protein: SVRGGQGLNTEAF
D gene: TRBD1; V gene: TRBV9; clone size: -; CDR3 protein: ASSVGDRGVSEQY
D gene: -; V gene: TRBV7-2; clone size: few; CDR3 protein: ASSPRTAGANVLT
D gene: TRBD1; V gene: TRBV6-5; clone size: -; CDR3 protein: ASSYARQGGYEQY
D gene: TRBD1; V gene: TRBV11-1; clone size: once; CDR3 protein: AIKDRESSGANVLT
D gene: -; V gene: TRBV15; clone size: -; CDR3 protein: ATSKERGGLSNQPQH
D gene: -; V gene: TRBV19; clone size: -; CDR3 protein: ASSAAAPLNTEAF
D gene: TRBD1; V gene: TRBV15; clone size: -; CDR3 protein: ATSSSQGADGYT
D gene: -; V gene: TRBV19; clone size: -; CDR3 protein: ASRETGREGQPQH
D gene: TRBD1; V gene: TRBV4-1; clone size: -; CDR3 protein: ASREGTPQGANTEAF
D gene: -; V gene: TRBV25-1; clone size: -; CDR3 protein: ASSEFRGNTIY
D gene: TRBD1; V gene: TRBV7-9; clone size: -; CDR3 protein: SSSLSGQGVGELF
D gene: -; V gene: TRBV7-8; clone size: -; CDR3 protein: ASSRVGQGQRGNNEQF
D gene: TRBD1; V gene: TRBV2; clone size: few; CDR3 protein: ASNRQGEQY
D gene: TRBD2; V gene: TRBV9; clone size: -; CDR3 protein: ASSVGVSGRLANTGELF
D gene: -; V gene: TRBV7-6; clone size: once; CDR3 protein: ASSLVSWAEGTEAF
D gene: TRBD2; V gene: TRBV19; clone size: -; CDR3 protein: ASSRRLAGRSVEAYEQY
D gene: -; V gene: TRBV2; clone size: -; CDR3 protein: ASRLGVGEKLF
D gene: -; V gene: TRBV2; clone size: -; CDR3 protein: ASFSQGNEKLF
D gene: -; V gene: TRBV9; clone size: -; CDR3 protein: ASSVGDISYEQY
D gene: -; V gene: TRBV9; clone size: -; CDR3 protein: ASSSTSSEQF
D gene: TRBD2; V gene: TRBV5-1; clone size: -; CDR3 protein: ASSLAEREWNEQF
D gene: -; V gene: TRBV30; clone size: -; CDR3 protein: AWSKERSYNEQF
D gene: TRBD1; V gene: TRBV29-1; clone size: -; CDR3 protein: SASGQGSSYEQY
D gene: -; V gene: TRBV29-1; clone size: -; CDR3 protein: SVEDRWQGYYGYT
D gene: TRBD1; V gene: TRBV4-1; clone size: -; CDR3 protein: ASSQWDRMNTEAF
D gene: TRBD1; V gene: TRBV6-5; clone size: -; CDR3 protein: ASSFRQGGNTEAF
D gene: -; V gene: TRBV11-2; clone size: -; CDR3 protein: ASRDGTFGTQY
D gene: TRBD1; V gene: TRBV5-4; clone size: -; CDR3 protein: ASSKGQGSQLDTQY
D gene: TRBD1; V gene: TRBV6-5; clone size: -; CDR3 protein: ASSYRTGGYT
D gene: TRBD1; V gene: TRBV28; clone size: -; CDR3 protein: ASSFSGGFGNTIY
D gene: -; V gene: TRBV18; clone size: few; CDR3 protein: ASSPFEGNTIY
D gene: -; V gene: TRBV6-5; clone size: -; CDR3 protein: ASSYGPTYYGYT
D gene: TRBD1; V gene: TRBV7-3; clone size: -; CDR3 protein: ASRPGTVNTEAF
D gene: -; V gene: TRBV5-6; clone size: -; CDR3 protein: ASSRLGPLYT
D gene: TRBD1; V gene: TRBV19; clone size: once; CDR3 protein: ASSIARGRTGGLLQPQH
D gene: TRBD1; V gene: TRBV11-1; clone size: -; CDR3 protein: ASSRTGGRGGTEAF
D gene: -; V gene: TRBV28; clone size: -; CDR3 protein: ASSFPGDQPQH
D gene: TRBD1; V gene: TRBV6-1; clone size: -; CDR3 protein: ASSEALGQGWSTPLYEQY
D gene: -; V gene: TRBV19; clone size: -; CDR3 protein: ASSFYGRDQPQH
D gene: -; V gene: TRBV5-4; clone size: -; CDR3 protein: ASSLPGVYNEQF
D gene: TRBD2; V gene: TRBV5-1; clone size: -; CDR3 protein: ASSLAPTSGRDEQF
D gene: TRBD2; V gene: TRBV5-1; clone size: -; CDR3 protein: ASSSRLASGELF
D gene: -; V gene: TRBV29-1; clone size: -; CDR3 protein: SVEGQGYEQY
D gene: -; V gene: TRBV4-1; clone size: -; CDR3 protein: ASSYNRVLHSYEQY
D gene: -; V gene: TRBV6-1; clone size: few; CDR3 protein: ASSEAPMGSEAF
D gene: -; V gene: TRBV19; clone size: -; CDR3 protein: ASSLPPDQGYGYT
D gene: -; V gene: TRBV27; clone size: -; CDR3 protein: ASSFMQGEAF
D gene: TRBD1; V gene: TRBV4-1; clone size: -; CDR3 protein: ASSSRQGRNTGELF
D gene: -; V gene: TRBV30; clone size: -; CDR3 protein: AWNTGGIINYGYT
D gene: -; V gene: TRBV2; clone size: -; CDR3 protein: ASGGTSYNEQF
D gene: -; V gene: TRBV7-2; clone size: -; CDR3 protein: ASSLGPYSGNTIY
D gene: -; V gene: TRBV30; clone size: -; CDR3 protein: AWSDRARGYYYGYT